These 22 T cell receptor beta chains share one sample of origin, sequenced in a study of control samples from healthy donors and cancer patients. Assay used: immunoSEQ multiplex PCR; TCRdb lists only in-frame clones, some missing. This sample carries tens of thousands of clones, less than 90% of them seen once, and the ten largest clones take about 4%. Material: blood. The receptors originated from a woman in her 50s in good health.

This chain joins TRBV28 and TRBJ1-4, with a weak D call TRBD1 (5 bases). With 5 bases removed from V and 0 bases from J, the gap between germline ends came to 13 bases. This CDR3 has 16 amino acids. Germline V lookup: CDR1 MDHEN, CDR2 SYDVKM. CDR3 sequence: CASSQQGPATNEKLFF. The DNA of the CDR3 is TGTGCCAGCAGTCAGCAGGGTCCGGCAACTAATGAAAAACTGTTTTTT.

The chain employs TRBV7-9 and TRBJ2-3, with D perhaps TRBD2 (5 bases). Germline lookup yields CDR1 SEHNR and CDR2 FQNEAQ (reference sequence). V was cut by 1 base and J by 0 bases, with 17 bases left in between. There are 18 residues in the CDR3. The CDR3 region has the DNA TGTGCCAGCAGCTTAGTAGTCCGGGGAGTTACTAGCACAGATACGCAGTATTTT. It yields the protein CASSLVVRGVTSTDTQYF.

The gene calls are TRBV19 and TRBJ1-1; 7 bases agree with TRBD1. V lost 1 base and J lost 6; bases outside the gene matches: 5. The germline CDR1 and CDR2 sequences are LNHDA and SQIVND (reference sequence). The CDR3 has 14 residues. The CDR3 DNA reads TGTGCCAGTAGTATAGGAGGGGGCGTCGCTGAAGCTTTCTTT. Its translation: CASSIGGGVAEAFF.

This clone showed up just a few times. The rearrangement joins TRBV7-2 to TRBJ1-4; D uncertain. Germline loops: CDR1 SGHTA, CDR2 FQGNSA. The CDR3 extends over 16 amino acids. V lost 7 bases, J lost 4 bases, and 19 bases lay in between. DNA of the CDR3: TGTGCCAGCACCCCGGAAGTGGGCAGCCTTAATGAAAAACTGTTTTTT. It yields the protein CASTPEVGSLNEKLFF.

The chain is built from TRBV9 and TRBJ1-1; maybe TRBD1 (6 bases). The V and J ends lost 7 bases and 6 bases respectively, with 10 bases between them. The CDR3 has 11 amino acids. The germline V gene has CDR1 SGDLS and CDR2 YYNGEE. In nucleotides, the CDR3 is TGTGCCAGCGGGGGGGCGGCTGAAGCTTTCTTT. It is translated as CASGGAAEAFF.

This clone was counted only a few times. The chain couples TRBV11-3 to TRBJ2-1, with D maybe TRBD2 (5 bases). The germline CDR1 and CDR2 sequences are SGHNT and YENEEA. The CDR3 covers 11 residues. V lost 8 bases, J lost 6 bases, and 8 bases lay in between. CDR3 coding DNA: TGTGCCAGCGGTCGGGGCAATGAGCAGTTCTTC. Amino acids: CASGRGNEQFF.

The gene calls are TRBV6-1 and TRBJ1-1, with D perhaps matching TRBD1 (5 bases). Germline V lookup: CDR1 MNHNS, CDR2 SASEGT. The CDR3 is 13 amino acids. Deletions cut 2 bases from V and 3 bases from J, with 7 bases between. DNA for the CDR3: TGTGCCAGCAGTGAACAGGGTTACACTGAAGCTTTCTTT. Translating gives CASSEQGYTEAFF.

The chain is built from TRBV5-4 and TRBJ1-1, with D perhaps TRBD1 (5 bases). CDR1 is SGHNT, CDR2 YYREEE, per germline (reference sequence). CDR3 length: 13 amino acids. Trimming stripped 0 bases from V and 6 bases from J, with 9 bases between. The DNA of the CDR3 is TGTGCCAGCAGCTTGGACAGGTTCCCTGAAGCTTTCTTT. As protein: CASSLDRFPEAFF. Supplemented by reference TRBV5-4 and TRBJ1-1, the full variable domain reads ETGVTQSPTHLIKTRGQQVTLRCSSQSGHNTVSWYQQALGQGPQFIFQYYREEENGRGNFPPRFSGLQFPNYSSELNVNALELDDSALYLCASSLDRFPEAFFGQGTRLTVV.

J is TRBJ2-4 and V is TRBV18, with TRBD1 identical over 9 bases. The CDR3 extends over 14 amino acids. V lost 6 bases and J lost 1; bases outside the gene matches: 1. The germline V gene has CDR1 KGHSH and CDR2 LQKENI. CDR3 region: CASSGQGAKNIQYF. CDR3 nucleotides: TGTGCCAGCTCCGGACAGGGGGCCAAAAACATTCAGTACTTC. Based on the CDR3 plus reference TRBV18 and TRBJ2-4, the full variable domain is NAGVMQNPRHLVRRRGQEARLRCSPMKGHSHVYWYRQLPEEGLKFMVYLQKENIIDESGMPKERFSAEFPKEGPSILRIQQVVRGDSAAYFCASSGQGAKNIQYFGAGTRLSVL.

V is TRBV30 and J is TRBJ1-2; D gene ambiguous. V lost 3 bases and J lost 4, with 6 bases in between. The germline CDR1 and CDR2 sequences are GTSNPN and SVGIG (reference sequence). The CDR3 length is 11 residues. Here the CDR3 reads CAWSGAYGYTF. The CDR3 bases are TGTGCCTGGAGCGGAGCCTATGGCTACACCTTC.

This rearrangement joins TRBV4-1 to TRBJ2-1; 7 positions match TRBD2. Trimming took 4 bases from V and 4 from J; bases not matched to a gene: 10. CDR1 MGHRA and CDR2 YSYEKL come from the germline V gene. This CDR3 contains 16 residues. The CDR3 coding sequence is TGCGCCAGCAGCCCCTCTTACACTAGCGAGTACAATGAGCAGTTCTTC. Encoded protein: CASSPSYTSEYNEQFF.

V gene TRBV28 combines with J gene TRBJ1-2; D call uncertain. V was shortened by 7 bases and J by 4 bases, with 10 bases between the two germline ends. This CDR3 has 12 amino acids. The germline CDR1 and CDR2 sequences are MDHEN and SYDVKM. CDR3 bases: TGTGCCAGCACCGAAGGGAGCTATGGCTACACCTTC. Translated: CASTEGSYGYTF.

The genes are TRBV6-1 and TRBJ1-1, with a weak D call TRBD1 (5 bases). CDR3 length equals 12 residues. With 3 bases removed from V and 11 bases from J, the gap between germline ends came to 13 bases. The germline V gene has CDR1 MNHNS and CDR2 SASEGT. The CDR3 DNA reads as TGTGCCAGCAGTGAGGGGGTCGTCGACGCTTTCTTT. Encoded protein: CASSEGVVDAFF.

This clone was seen a handful of times. V gene TRBV7-6 combines with J gene TRBJ2-7; 14 bases align to TRBD2. This CDR3 comprises 16 residues. Trimming took 1 base from V and 7 from J; bases not matched to a gene: 6. Germline V gives CDR1 SGHVS, CDR2 FNYEAQ. CDR3 loop: CASSLGEGLAGEEQYF. The CDR3 bases are TGTGCCAGCAGCTTAGGGGAGGGACTAGCGGGAGAAGAGCAGTACTTC.

This rearrangement joins TRBV28 to TRBJ2-7; the D gene is possibly TRBD1 (5 bases). Trimming left V 1 base short and J 4 bases short, with 20 bases between. Germline CDR1 is MDHEN and CDR2 is SYDVKM. This CDR3 comprises 17 residues. CDR3 in DNA: TGTGCCAGCAGTTTATTGCCAGGGATCCGACCAGGTTACGAGCAGTACTTC. Translating gives CASSLLPGIRPGYEQYF.

The genes are TRBV3-1 (or the pseudogene TRBV3-2) and TRBJ2-3; 8 bases are a match to TRBD2. Germline V gene lookup returns CDR1 LGHDT and CDR2 YNNKEL (reference sequence). V shed 1 base, J shed 2 bases, and the junction held 2 bases outside the gene matches. This CDR3 contains 15 residues. The CDR3 loop reads CASSQAGGPTDTQYF. CDR3 nucleotides: TGTGCCAGCAGCCAAGCGGGAGGGCCCACAGATACGCAGTATTTT.

This chain uses TRBV9 with TRBJ2-7; D remains ambiguous. There are 13 residues in the CDR3. Germline V gene lookup returns CDR1 SGDLS and CDR2 YYNGEE. V was trimmed by 0 bases and J by 2 bases, leaving 6 bases between them. DNA for the CDR3: TGTGCCAGCAGCGTAGCTGATACCTACGAGCAGTACTTC. Translation: CASSVADTYEQYF.

The V call is TRBV30, the J call TRBJ2-1; TRBD2 matches 8 bases. Germline CDR1 GTSNPN, CDR2 SVGIG (reference sequence). The J segment lost 2 bases and the V segment lost 2 bases, leaving 5 bases of the junction unmatched. The CDR3 extends over 15 amino acids. The CDR3 sequence: CAWSLGLGAYNEQFF. CDR3 DNA: TGTGCCTGGAGTTTGGGACTAGGGGCCTACAATGAGCAGTTCTTC.

The J gene is TRBJ2-1, the V gene TRBV14, with D perhaps TRBD2 (5 bases). The V and J ends lost 1 base and 12 bases respectively, with 7 bases between them. This CDR3 contains 11 residues. CDR1 and CDR2 from the germline V gene are SGHDN and FVKESK. CDR3: CASSQGTWQFF. The CDR3 DNA reads as TGTGCCAGCAGCCAAGGGACTTGGCAGTTCTTC.

V usage is TRBV5-5 and J usage is TRBJ2-1; 8 nucleotides line up with TRBD2. The length of the CDR3 is 18 residues. The V and J ends lost 1 base and 0 bases, in that order; junction bases with no gene match: 9. The germline CDR1 and CDR2 sequences are SGHKS and YYEKEE (reference sequence). The CDR3 reads CASSLFSGGPSSYNEQFF. The CDR3 DNA reads TGTGCCAGCAGCTTGTTTTCGGGGGGGCCCTCCTCCTACAATGAGCAGTTCTTC.

The rearrangement uses TRBV19 and TRBJ1-2, with 12 bases that match TRBD1. CDR1 LNHDA and CDR2 SQIVND come from the germline V gene (reference sequence). With V trimmed by 7 bases and J by 8 bases, 8 bases remained unmatched. The CDR3 contains 14 residues. CDR3 loop: CASTRGQGAQGYTF. The DNA of the CDR3 is TGTGCCAGTACCCGGGGACAGGGGGCTCAGGGCTACACCTTC. Using reference TRBV19 and TRBJ1-2 for the parts outside the CDR3, the full variable domain is DGGITQSPKYLFRKEGQNVTLSCEQNLNHDAMYWYRQDPGQGLRLIYYSQIVNDFQKGDIAEGYSVSREKKESFPLTVTSAQKNPTAFYLCASTRGQGAQGYTFGSGTRLTVV.

The chain employs TRBV10-3 and TRBJ1-1; a possible D gene is TRBD1 (6 bases). The germline V and J ends were trimmed by 6 bases and 4 bases, with 15 bases remaining between them. This CDR3 is built from 14 residues. Germline CDR1 ENHRY, CDR2 SYGVKD. CDR3 coding DNA: TGTGCCATCAGGGCAGGGGTAGATCGCACTGAAGCTTTCTTT. Translated: CAIRAGVDRTEAFF.